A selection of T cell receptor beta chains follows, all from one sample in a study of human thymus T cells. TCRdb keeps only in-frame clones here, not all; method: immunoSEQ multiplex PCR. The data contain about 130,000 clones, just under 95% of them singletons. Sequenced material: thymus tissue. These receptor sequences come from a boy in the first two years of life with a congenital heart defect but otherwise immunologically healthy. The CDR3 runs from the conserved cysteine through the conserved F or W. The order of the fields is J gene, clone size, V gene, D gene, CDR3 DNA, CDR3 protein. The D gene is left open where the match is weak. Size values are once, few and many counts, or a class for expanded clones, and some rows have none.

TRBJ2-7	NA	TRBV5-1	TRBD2	TGCGCCAGCAGCCCCAGCGGGGGGTTCTCCTACGAGCAGTACTTC	CASSPSGGFSYEQYF
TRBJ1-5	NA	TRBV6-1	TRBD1	TGTGCCAGCAGCGGACAGGGGGCTGGTCAGCCCCAGCATTTT	CASSGQGAGQPQHF
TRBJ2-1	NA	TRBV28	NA	TGTGCCAGCAGTTCCGCCGGGGGCTCCTACAATGAGCAGTTCTTC	CASSSAGGSYNEQFF
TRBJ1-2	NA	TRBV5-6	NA	TGTGCCAGCAGCCGCCCCCACCAGGGTAGTGTGCATGGCTACACCTTC	CASSRPHQGSVHGYTF
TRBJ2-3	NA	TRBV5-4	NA	TGTGCCAGCAGCTGTTACTTACGGGGGGCTTATGCAGATACGCAGTATTTT	CASSCYLRGAYADTQYF
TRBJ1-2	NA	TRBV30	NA	TGTGCCTGGAGTCCTCGGGGGATGGCCTATGGCTACACCTTC	CAWSPRGMAYGYTF
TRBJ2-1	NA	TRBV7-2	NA	TGTGCCAGCAGCTTAGCGGTGGGACGCCCTCCCAATGAGCAGTTCTTC	CASSLAVGRPPNEQFF
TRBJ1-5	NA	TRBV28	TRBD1	TGTGCCACCGTCCCGGGACAGGGGTCCGGTCAGCCCCAGCATTTT	CATVPGQGSGQPQHF
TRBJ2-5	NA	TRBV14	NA	TGTGCCAGCAGCCAAGTTAGCGCGGCGGGGACCCAGTACTTC	CASSQVSAAGTQYF
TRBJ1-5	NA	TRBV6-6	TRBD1	TGTGCCAGCAGTTACCCGACAGGGAACAATCAGCCCCAGCATTTT	CASSYPTGNNQPQHF
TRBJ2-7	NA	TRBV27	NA	TGTGCCAGCAGTTCCAATCTGTCCTCCTCCCCTGGGGAGCAGTACTTC	CASSSNLSSSPGEQYF
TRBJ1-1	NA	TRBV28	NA	TGTGCCAGCAGTTCTATCTTTAGGGGTGGAAGCACTGAAGCTTTCTTT	CASSSIFRGGSTEAFF
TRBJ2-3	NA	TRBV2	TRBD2	TGTGCCAGCGTGGTTGCGGGGGAGCTTAGCACAGATACGCAGTATTTT	CASVVAGELSTDTQYF
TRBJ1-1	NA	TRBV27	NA	TGTGCCAGCAGCTTTAAAGTGGGCCCAGGGAGATACACTGAAGCTTTCTTT	CASSFKVGPGRYTEAFF
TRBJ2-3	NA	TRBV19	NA	TGTGCCAGTAGTACGCCCCAGGGACCTTGGCCAGATACGCAGTATTTT	CASSTPQGPWPDTQYF
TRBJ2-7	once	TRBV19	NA	TGTGCCAGTAGTATTCGGTCCCGGGCCTACGAGCAGTACTTC	CASSIRSRAYEQYF
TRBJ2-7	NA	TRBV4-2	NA	TGTGCCAGCAGCCCTACCCCAGGAACCAGCTCCTACGAGCAGTACTTC	CASSPTPGTSSYEQYF
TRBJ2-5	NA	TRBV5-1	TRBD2	TGCGCCAGCAGCTTGAGAGCGGGGAAGGAGACCCAGTACTTC	CASSLRAGKETQYF
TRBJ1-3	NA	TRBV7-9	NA	TGTGCCAGCAGCTTAGCCCGGGGTCGCTCTGGAAACACCATATATTTT	CASSLARGRSGNTIYF
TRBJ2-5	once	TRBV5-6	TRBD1	TGTGCCAGCAGCCACGGTCCGAGACAGGGCTCAGAGACCCAGTACTTC	CASSHGPRQGSETQYF
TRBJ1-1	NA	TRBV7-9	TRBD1	TGTGCCAGCAGTCGGACCGCAGGGGGCGCGTCTGAAGCTTTCTTT	CASSRTAGGASEAFF
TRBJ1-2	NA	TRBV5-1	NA	TGCGCCAGCAGCTTGGCCGGGTCAGGCACGCCTAACTATGGCTACACCTTC	CASSLAGSGTPNYGYTF
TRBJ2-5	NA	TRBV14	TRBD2	TGTGCCAGCAGCCACGCATCTCGCGGGGGGCACGAAGAGACCCAGTACTTC	CASSHASRGGHEETQYF
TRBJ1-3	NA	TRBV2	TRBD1	TGTGCCAGCAGTCGACAGGGAGCGAACACCATATATTTT	CASSRQGANTIYF
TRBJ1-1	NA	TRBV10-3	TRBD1	TGTGCCATCACGAACAGGGGGAGGACTTTCTTT	CAITNRGRTFF
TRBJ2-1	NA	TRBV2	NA	TGTGCCAGCAGTGGTGGGACCCTAAAAAATGAGCAGTTCTTC	CASSGGTLKNEQFF
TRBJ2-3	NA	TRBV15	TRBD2	TGTGCCACCAGCAGGGAATTAGGGACTAGCGGTAACACAGATACGCAGTATTTT	CATSRELGTSGNTDTQYF
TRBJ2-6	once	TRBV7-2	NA	TGTGCCAGCAGCTTAGGTGTCTACTCTGGGGCCAACGTCCTGACTTTC	CASSLGVYSGANVLTF
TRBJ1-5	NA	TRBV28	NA	TGTGCCAGCAGTTGGCCGGGACACGATCAGCCCCAGCATTTT	CASSWPGHDQPQHF
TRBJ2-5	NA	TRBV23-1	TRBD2	TGCGCCAGCACCTTGGGGCTAGCGGGGGGGGCCGGGGAGACCCAGTACTTC	CASTLGLAGGAGETQYF
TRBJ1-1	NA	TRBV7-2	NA	TGTGCCAGCAGCTCACAACCTGACCCGGGACTAGCTTTGCCCACTGAAGCTTTCTTT	CASSSQPDPGLALPTEAFF
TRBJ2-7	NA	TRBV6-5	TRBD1	TGTGCCAGCAGTCCTACTACAGGGGGCGCCTACGAGCAGTACTTC	CASSPTTGGAYEQYF
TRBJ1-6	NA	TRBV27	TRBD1	TGTGCCAGCACCCAAACAGGGGGCGGTTCCTCCTATAATTCACCCCTCCACTTT	CASTQTGGGSSYNSPLHF
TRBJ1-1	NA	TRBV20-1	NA	TGCAGTGCGCCGACAGCTGAAGCTTTCTTT	CSAPTAEAFF
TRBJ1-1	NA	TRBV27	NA	TGTGCCAGCAGTTTCTCTTTTAAGGACACTGAAGCTTTCTTT	CASSFSFKDTEAFF
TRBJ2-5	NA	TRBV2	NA	TGTGCCAGCAGTGGTAGACGGGGGAACCTCTCGTACCAAGAGACCCAGTACTTC	CASSGRRGNLSYQETQYF
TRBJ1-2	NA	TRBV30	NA	TGTGCCTGGAGTTCTTATCGCTACACCTTC	CAWSSYRYTF
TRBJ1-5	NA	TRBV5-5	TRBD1	TGTGCCAGCAGCCCGGACCTCCTGACAGGGGGGTCAGATAGCAATCAGCCCCAGCATTTT	CASSPDLLTGGSDSNQPQHF
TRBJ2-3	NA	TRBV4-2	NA	TGTGCCAGCAGCCAAGATATCCCTACTAGTCCCGACAGCACAGATACGCAGTATTTT	CASSQDIPTSPDSTDTQYF
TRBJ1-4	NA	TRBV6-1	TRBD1	TGTGCCAGCAAACTACAGGGGAGGGGGGAAAAACTGTTTTTT	CASKLQGRGEKLFF
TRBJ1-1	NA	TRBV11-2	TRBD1	TGTGCCAGCAGGACTGGTCGGACAGGGGGCATAAACATGAACACTGAAGCTTTCTTT	CASRTGRTGGINMNTEAFF
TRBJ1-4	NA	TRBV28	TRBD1	TGTGCCAGCAGTACCCAGGGGGCGCGTGGTGAAAAACTGTTTTTT	CASSTQGARGEKLFF
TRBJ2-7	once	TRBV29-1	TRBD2	TGCAGCGTTGCAGCGGGGGGGTACTACGAGCAGTACTTC	CSVAAGGYYEQYF